The 5 T cell receptor beta chains presented below share a single source sample, sequenced in a study of HIV-infected children after antiretroviral therapy interruption. RNA-based 3' RACE libraries used unique molecular identifiers. From the 3' RACE reads, TCRdb called clonotypes with MiXCR, one entry per CDR3 protein. The sample shows around 15,000 distinct CDR3 sequences, around 3.5% of them seen only once. Sample treatment: PENTA 11 planned treatment interruption arm or continuous ART arm. Here the sequenced sample was CD45RO+ CD8+ T cells from PBMCs, pooled from several time points, taken from a donor given antiretroviral therapy, either interrupted or continuous. The subset was: memory CD8+ CD45RO+ CD45RA- T cells. The receptors were gathered from a pool of human donors with HIV.

This clonotype was picked up many times. This chain joins TRBV7-9 and TRBJ1-2; D gene uncertain. The V gene's germline CDR1 is SEHNR and CDR2 FQNEAQ (reference sequence). This CDR3 has 12 residues. V was trimmed by 3 bases and J by 8 bases, leaving 10 bases between them. This CDR3 is CASSFRGDGYTF. The CDR3, as DNA: TGTGCCAGCAGCTTCCGGGGAGACGGCTACACCTTC.

This clonotype was observed many times. The V gene is TRBV6-1, the J gene TRBJ1-2; weak D call: TRBD1 (5 bases). CDR1 is MNHNS and CDR2 is SASEGT in the germline V gene. The CDR3 covers 15 residues. Trimming pared 2 bases from V and 4 bases from J, leaving 14 bases between. DNA for the CDR3: TGTGCCAGCAGTGAAATAATGACAGACTTCTATGGCTACACCTTC. This gives the protein CASSEIMTDFYGYTF.

The chain is built from TRBV5-1 and TRBJ1-2; perhaps TRBD1 as D (6 bases). The CDR3 spans 16 residues. V dropped 5 bases and J dropped 6 bases, with 23 bases sitting between them. CDR1 is SGHRS, CDR2 YFSETQ, per germline. CDR3 coding DNA: TGCGCCAGCAGAGGGTCGACAGGCCTACCTTCGGATGGCTACACCTTC. It yields the protein CASRGSTGLPSDGYTF. Filled out from reference TRBV5-1 and TRBJ1-2, the complete variable domain reads KAGVTQTPRYLIKTRGQQVTLSCSPISGHRSVSWYQQTPGQGLQFLFEYFSETQRNKGNFPGRFSGRQFSNSRSEMNVSTLELGDSALYLCASRGSTGLPSDGYTFGSGTRLTVV.

The genes are TRBV6-1 and TRBJ1-1; the match to TRBD1 covers 11 bases. V dropped 7 bases and J dropped 3; count of bases not matched to a gene: 4. Germline V gene lookup returns CDR1 MNHNS and CDR2 SASEGT. There are 14 residues in the CDR3. This CDR3 is CASIRTGGHTEAFF. CDR3 nucleotides: TGTGCCAGCATAAGGACAGGGGGCCACACTGAAGCTTTCTTT.

The sample holds many counts of this clonotype. The chain recombines TRBV6-4 with TRBJ2-1; no firm D call. Trimming removed 3 bases at V and 5 bases at J, with 8 bases between. The germline CDR1 and CDR2 sequences are MRHNA and SNTAGT. The CDR3 sequence is 13 residues long. CDR3: CASSDSSNNEQFF. Here the CDR3 DNA reads TGTGCCAGCAGTGATTCCAGCAACAATGAGCAGTTCTTC.